The next 5 T cell receptor beta chains were all read from a single sample in a study of shared clonotypes between healthy human individuals. The method was immunoSEQ multiplex PCR; TCRdb's version includes in-frame clones alone and lacks a portion of them. The sample shows approximately 350,000 clones, around 96% of them seen only once. The sequencing input was memory CD8+ T cells sorted from blood. Subset noted: CD45RO+ cells pooled with CCR7-negative TemRA cells. These receptors originate from a man aged 25-45 years in good health.

The chain recombines TRBV11-1 with TRBJ2-1, with D possibly TRBD2 on 6 matching bases. The germline V and J ends were trimmed by 1 base and 7 bases, with 17 bases remaining between them. Germline V gene sequence: CDR1 SGHAT, CDR2 FQDESV (reference sequence). CDR3 length equals 16 residues. CDR3 region: CASSLDAGLTSNEQFF. The CDR3 DNA reads TGTGCCAGCAGCTTAGACGCGGGGCTGACCTCGAATGAGCAGTTCTTC.

This clone has a single count. The rearrangement links TRBV27 to TRBJ2-3; 11 nucleotides agree with TRBD1. Losses at the gene ends were 6 bases for V and 2 bases for J; bases not matched to a gene: 7. The CDR3 extends over 16 amino acids. Germline CDR1 is MNHEY and CDR2 is SMNVEV (reference sequence). The CDR3 bases are TGTGCCAGCAGCGAGGACAGGGGGCGGAACACAGATACGCAGTATTTT. This codes for CASSEDRGRNTDTQYF.

The rearrangement joins TRBV11-2 to TRBJ1-4; 8 bases line up with TRBD1. Looked up from germline, CDR1 is SGHAT and CDR2 is FQNNGV. V dropped 5 bases and J dropped 8; count of bases not matched to a gene: 4. The CDR3 is made up of 13 amino acids. CDR3 residues: CASSPGGREKLFF. The CDR3 coding sequence is TGTGCCAGCAGCCCAGGGGGCAGGGAAAAACTGTTTTTT.

This chain joins TRBV25-1 and TRBJ2-3, with 7 bases aligning to TRBD2. Germline V gene sequence: CDR1 MGHDK, CDR2 SYGVNS. With 3 bases clipped from V and 2 bases from J, the junction kept 2 bases outside the gene matches. This CDR3 comprises 14 residues. The CDR3 is CASSEGGTTDTQYF. In DNA form, the CDR3 reads TGTGCCAGCAGTGAGGGAGGGACCACAGATACGCAGTATTTT.

This rearrangement joins TRBV6-5 to TRBJ1-2; TRBD1 might be the D (6 bases). This CDR3 comprises 15 residues. Germline CDR1 is MNHEY and CDR2 is SVGAGI. The germline V and J ends were trimmed by 0 bases and 3 bases, with 11 bases remaining between them. The CDR3 reads CASSYSGTPDYGYTF. Here the CDR3 DNA reads TGTGCCAGCAGTTACTCCGGGACACCCGACTATGGCTACACCTTC.